This record looks at one TCR beta chain sequence and its context. CDR1 and CDR2 from the germline V gene are LNHDA and SQIVND (reference sequence). This CDR3 is 15 amino acids long. V was clipped by 5 bases and J by 0 bases; unmatched bases: 7. The sample originates from a study of PD-1 blockade in mismatch repair-deficient tumors. Study-level information: Enrolled about 2012-2016, patients had progressing, pretreated mismatch repair-deficient cancers of more than ten types.

TCRdb's table, derived via immunoSEQ multiplex PCR, lists solely in-frame clones and lacks some. The sample has some 120,000 clones; 88% are singletons. The source of this sequence is an adult with mismatch repair-deficient cancer. The sequences come from peripheral blood, collected approximately 72 weeks after starting pembrolizumab. This sequence joins TRBV19 and TRBJ2-7, with 7 bases that match TRBD1. The CDR3 nucleotides are TGTGCCAGTAGTCTACCCGGGACAGCCTCCTACGAGCAGTACTTC. Its protein product is CASSLPGTASYEQYF.